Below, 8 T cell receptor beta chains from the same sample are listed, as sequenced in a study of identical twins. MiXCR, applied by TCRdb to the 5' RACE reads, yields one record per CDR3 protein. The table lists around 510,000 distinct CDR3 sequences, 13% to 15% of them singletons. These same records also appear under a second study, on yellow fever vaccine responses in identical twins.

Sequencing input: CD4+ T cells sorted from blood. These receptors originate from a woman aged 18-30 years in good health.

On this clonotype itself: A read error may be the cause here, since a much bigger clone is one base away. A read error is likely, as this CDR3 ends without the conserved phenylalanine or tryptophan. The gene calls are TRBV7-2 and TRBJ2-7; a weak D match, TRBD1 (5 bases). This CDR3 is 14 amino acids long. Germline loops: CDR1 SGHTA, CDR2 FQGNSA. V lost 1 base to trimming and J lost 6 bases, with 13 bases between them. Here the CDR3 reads CASSLETRVGEQYY. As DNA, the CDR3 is TGTGCCAGCAGCTTAGAAACCAGGGTGGGCGAGCAGTACTAC.

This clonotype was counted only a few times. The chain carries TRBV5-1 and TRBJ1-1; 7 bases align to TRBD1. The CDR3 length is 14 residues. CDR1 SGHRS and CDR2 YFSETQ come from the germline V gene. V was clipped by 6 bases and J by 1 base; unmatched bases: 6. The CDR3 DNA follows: TGCGCCAGCATAGCGGACAGGTCGAACACTGAAGCTTTCTTT. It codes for CASIADRSNTEAFF. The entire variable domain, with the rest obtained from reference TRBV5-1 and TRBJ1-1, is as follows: KAGVTQTPRYLIKTRGQQVTLSCSPISGHRSVSWYQQTPGQGLQFLFEYFSETQRNKGNFPGRFSGRQFSNSRSEMNVSTLELGDSALYLCASIADRSNTEAFFGQGTRLTVV.

This CDR3 is CSAPSGNEQFF. The CDR3 bases are TGCAGTGCTCCCTCTGGCAATGAGCAGTTCTTC. The V call is TRBV20-1, the J call TRBJ2-1, with D unclear. V lost 5 bases and J lost 6, with 8 bases in between. The CDR3 runs 11 residues. Per the germline V gene, CDR1 is DFQATT and CDR2 is SNEGSKA (reference sequence).

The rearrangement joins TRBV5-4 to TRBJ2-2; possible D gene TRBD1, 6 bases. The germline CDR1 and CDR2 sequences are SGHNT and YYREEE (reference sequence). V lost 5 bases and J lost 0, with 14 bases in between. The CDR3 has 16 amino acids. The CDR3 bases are TGTGCCAGCAGAGTCGGGCAGGGGACGAACACCGGGGAGCTGTTTTTT. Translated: CASRVGQGTNTGELFF.

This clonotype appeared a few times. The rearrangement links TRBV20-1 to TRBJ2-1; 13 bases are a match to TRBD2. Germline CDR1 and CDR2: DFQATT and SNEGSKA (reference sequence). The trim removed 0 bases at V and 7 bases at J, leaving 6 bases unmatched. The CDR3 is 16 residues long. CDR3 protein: CSARDPTSGRMNEQFF. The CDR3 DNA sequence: TGCAGTGCTAGAGATCCGACTAGCGGGAGGATGAATGAGCAGTTCTTC.

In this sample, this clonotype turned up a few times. This CDR3 reads CASSPGNRMGHTGELFF. DNA of the CDR3: TGTGCCAGCAGTCCAGGGAATCGCATGGGGCACACCGGGGAGCTGTTTTTT. The chain recombines TRBV6-4 with TRBJ2-2, with TRBD1 as a possible D gene (5 bases). Trimming took 5 bases from V and 3 from J, leaving 19 bases between them. The CDR3 has 17 residues. Germline CDR1 is MRHNA and CDR2 is SNTAGT.

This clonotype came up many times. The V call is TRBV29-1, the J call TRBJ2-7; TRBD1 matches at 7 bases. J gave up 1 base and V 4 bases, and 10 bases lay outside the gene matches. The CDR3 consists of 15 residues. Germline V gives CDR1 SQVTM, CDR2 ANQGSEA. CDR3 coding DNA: TGCAGCGTTGTAAAGTCACAGGGGCAATCCTACGAGCAGTACTTC. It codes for CSVVKSQGQSYEQYF.

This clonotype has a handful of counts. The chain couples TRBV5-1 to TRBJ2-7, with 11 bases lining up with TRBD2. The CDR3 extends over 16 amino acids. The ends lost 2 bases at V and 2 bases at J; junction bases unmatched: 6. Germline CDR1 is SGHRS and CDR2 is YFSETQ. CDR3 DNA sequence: TGCGCCAGCAGCTTACTGGCTAGCGGGGGGACCTACGAGCAGTACTTC. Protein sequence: CASSLLASGGTYEQYF.